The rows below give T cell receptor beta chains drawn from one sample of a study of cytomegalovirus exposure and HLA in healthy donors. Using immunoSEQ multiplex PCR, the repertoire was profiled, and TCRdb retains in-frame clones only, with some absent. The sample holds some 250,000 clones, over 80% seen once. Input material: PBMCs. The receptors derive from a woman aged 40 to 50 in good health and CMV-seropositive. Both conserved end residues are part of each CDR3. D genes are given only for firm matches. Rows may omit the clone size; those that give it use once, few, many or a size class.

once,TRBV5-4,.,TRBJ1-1,CASSPGSANTEAFF,TGTGCCAGCAGCCCAGGCTCGGCCAACACTGAAGCTTTCTTT
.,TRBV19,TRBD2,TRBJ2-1,CASSRTSGDRSYNEQFF,TGTGCCAGTAGTAGGACTAGCGGGGACCGCTCCTACAATGAGCAGTTCTTC
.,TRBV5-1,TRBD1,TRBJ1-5,CASSPETGINQPQHF,TGCGCCAGCAGCCCCGAGACAGGGATCAATCAGCCCCAGCATTTT
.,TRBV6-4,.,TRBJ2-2,CASSRQENTGELFF,TGTGCCAGCAGCCGGCAGGAGAACACCGGGGAGCTGTTTTTT
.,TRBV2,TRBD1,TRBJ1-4,CASMTGGQEKLFF,TGTGCCAGCATGACAGGGGGACAAGAAAAACTGTTTTTT
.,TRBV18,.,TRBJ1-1,CASSPGRNTEAFF,TGTGCCAGCTCACCGGGCAGGAACACTGAAGCTTTCTTT
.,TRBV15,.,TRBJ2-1,CATSRGGQDIDNEQFF,TGTGCCACCAGCAGAGGTGGGCAAGACATCGACAATGAGCAGTTCTTC
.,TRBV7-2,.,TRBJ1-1,CASSLRYRGDTEAFF,TGTGCCAGCAGCCTTAGGTATCGGGGGGACACTGAAGCTTTCTTT
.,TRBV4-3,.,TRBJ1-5,CASSQAGGQPQHF,TGCGCCAGCAGCCAAGCGGGAGGGCAGCCCCAGCATTTT
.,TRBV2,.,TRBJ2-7,CASRGLVAGRPYEQYF,TGTGCCAGCAGGGGCCTAGTAGCCGGGAGACCCTACGAGCAGTACTTC
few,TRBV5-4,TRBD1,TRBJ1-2,CASSSGQAYGYTF,TGTGCCAGCAGCTCTGGACAGGCGTATGGCTACACCTTC
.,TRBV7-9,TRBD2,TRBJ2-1,CSSSFGRAGNEQFF,TGTTCCAGCAGCTTCGGGAGGGCCGGTAATGAGCAGTTCTTC
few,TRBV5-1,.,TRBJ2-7,CASSLVEGLVDEQYF,TGCGCCAGCAGCTTAGTGGAGGGGTTAGTCGACGAGCAGTACTTC
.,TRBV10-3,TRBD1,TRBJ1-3,CAISGLIKGGTGTHTIYF,TGTGCCATCAGTGGATTGATAAAGGGAGGGACAGGCACCCACACCATATATTTT
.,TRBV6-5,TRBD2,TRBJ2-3,CAVGGEGPTDTQYF,TGTGCCGTGGGAGGGGAGGGGCCCACAGATACGCAGTATTTT
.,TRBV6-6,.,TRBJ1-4,CASSYSYVREGEKLFF,TGTGCCAGCAGTTACTCGTATGTCAGGGAAGGGGAAAAACTGTTTTTT
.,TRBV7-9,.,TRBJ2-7,CASTDGQNEQYF,TGTGCCAGCACCGACGGACAGAACGAGCAGTACTTC
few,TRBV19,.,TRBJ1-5,CASSPWTDLLGGSNQPQHF,TGTGCCAGTAGTCCTTGGACAGATCTCCTCGGAGGTAGCAATCAGCCCCAGCATTTT
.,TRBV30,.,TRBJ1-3,CAWSLVSSGDTIYF,TGTGCCTGGAGCCTCGTTTCCTCTGGAGACACCATATATTTT
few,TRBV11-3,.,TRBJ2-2,CASRAGPAVNTGELFF,TGTGCCAGCAGAGCGGGCCCTGCTGTGAACACCGGGGAGCTGTTTTTT
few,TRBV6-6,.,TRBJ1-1,CASSYRDTYDEAFF,TGTGCCAGCAGTTACCGTGACACTTACGATGAAGCTTTCTTT
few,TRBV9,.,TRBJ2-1,CASSRLPLRENEQFF,TGTGCCAGCTCCAGACTGCCTCTGAGGGAGAATGAGCAGTTCTTC